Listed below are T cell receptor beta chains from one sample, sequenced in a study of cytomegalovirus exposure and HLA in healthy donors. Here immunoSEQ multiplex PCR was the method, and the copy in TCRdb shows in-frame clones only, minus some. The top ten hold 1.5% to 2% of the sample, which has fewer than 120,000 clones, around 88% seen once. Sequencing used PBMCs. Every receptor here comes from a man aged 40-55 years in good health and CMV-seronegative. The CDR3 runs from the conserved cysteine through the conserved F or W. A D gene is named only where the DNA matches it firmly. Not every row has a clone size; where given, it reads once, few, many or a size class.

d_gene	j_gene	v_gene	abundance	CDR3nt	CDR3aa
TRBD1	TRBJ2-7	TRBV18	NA	TGTGCCAGCTCGCCTTCGACAGGGGCAAACTACGAGCAGTACTTC	CASSPSTGANYEQYF
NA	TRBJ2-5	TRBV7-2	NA	TGTGCCAGCAGCCGGGGTGTAGTGGCACAAGAGACCCAGTACTTC	CASSRGVVAQETQYF
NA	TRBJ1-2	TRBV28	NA	TGTGCCAGCACTCCTTTATCCCCCCCCAACTATGGCTACACCTTC	CASTPLSPPNYGYTF
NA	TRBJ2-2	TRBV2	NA	TGTGCCAGCGGCCAGACAGGGAACACCGGGGAGCTGTTTTTT	CASGQTGNTGELFF
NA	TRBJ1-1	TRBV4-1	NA	TGCGCCAGCAGCCCTATTCGGCAGGGGAGTTGGAACACTGAAGCTTTCTTT	CASSPIRQGSWNTEAFF
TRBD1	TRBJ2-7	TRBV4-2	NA	TGTGCCAGCAGCCCGAACCGGGACAGGGTATCCTACGAGCAGTACTTC	CASSPNRDRVSYEQYF
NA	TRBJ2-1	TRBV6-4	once	TGTGCCACCCAACAGGGAGGGAATGAGCAGTTCTTC	CATQQGGNEQFF
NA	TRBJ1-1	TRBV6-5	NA	TGTGCCAGCACCTCAGGGAACACTGAAGCTTTCTTT	CASTSGNTEAFF
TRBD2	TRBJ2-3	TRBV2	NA	TGTGCCAGCAAACTAGCGGGGTGGGATACGCAGTATTTT	CASKLAGWDTQYF
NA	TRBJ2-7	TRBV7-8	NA	TGTGCCAGCAGCTCCAACTCCTACGAGCAGTACTTC	CASSSNSYEQYF
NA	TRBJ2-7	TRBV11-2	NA	TGTGCCAGCAGCTTAGACCCCCGGGGGTACGAGCAGTACTTC	CASSLDPRGYEQYF
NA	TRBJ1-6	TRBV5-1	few	TGCGCCAGCAGCTTGGGGCCACTAGATAATTCACCCCTCCACTTT	CASSLGPLDNSPLHF